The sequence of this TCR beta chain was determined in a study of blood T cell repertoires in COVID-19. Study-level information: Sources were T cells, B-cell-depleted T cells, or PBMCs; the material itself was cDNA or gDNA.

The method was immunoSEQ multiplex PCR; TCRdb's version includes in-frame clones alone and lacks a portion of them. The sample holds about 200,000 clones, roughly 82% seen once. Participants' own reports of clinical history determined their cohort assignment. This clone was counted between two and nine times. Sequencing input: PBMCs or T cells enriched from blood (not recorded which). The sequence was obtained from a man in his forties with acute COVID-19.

CDR3 region: CASSLVAAYNEQFF. The CDR3 DNA reads TGTGCCAGCAGCTTGGTAGCGGCCTACAATGAGCAGTTCTTC. V is TRBV5-8 and J is TRBJ2-1, with D perhaps TRBD2 (6 bases). V shed 0 bases and J shed 2 bases, with 6 bases lying between them. The germline V gene encodes CDR1 SGHTS and CDR2 YDEGEE. The CDR3 contains 14 residues.